This T cell receptor beta chain emerged from a study of T cells in Graves' hyperthyroidism and ophthalmopathy. Study findings and constraints: Researchers report that a 13 V-J model separated ophthalmopathy from stable hyperthyroidism.

Notes on this clonotype: Its antigen is unidentified.

The definition of stable Graves' hyperthyroidism was no ophthalmopathy progression within 18 months. CDR1 MNHNS and CDR2 SASEGT come from the germline V gene. Between the trimmed V and J ends, which lost 10 bases and 5 bases, there was a span of 18 bases. The CDR3 runs to 14 residues. The TCR beta CDR3 regions underwent amplification using RNA transcripts as the source. Primed by the HTBI set, a first-round RT-PCR was run on the TCR CDR3. Each CDR3 protein is one row after TCRdb ran MiXCR on the multiplex PCR reads. Of some 760,000 distinct CDR3 sequences detected, around 15% appear once; the ten largest clones hold roughly 10%.

The material sequenced was blood. The sequence was obtained from a woman under 30 with Graves' hyperthyroidism. V gene TRBV6-1 combines with J gene TRBJ2-4; D is possibly TRBD2 (5 bases). This chain's CDR3 is CATSAAGAQNIQYF. CDR3 nucleotide sequence: TGTGCCACTTCGGCGGCGGGCGCCCAAAACATTCAGTACTTC.